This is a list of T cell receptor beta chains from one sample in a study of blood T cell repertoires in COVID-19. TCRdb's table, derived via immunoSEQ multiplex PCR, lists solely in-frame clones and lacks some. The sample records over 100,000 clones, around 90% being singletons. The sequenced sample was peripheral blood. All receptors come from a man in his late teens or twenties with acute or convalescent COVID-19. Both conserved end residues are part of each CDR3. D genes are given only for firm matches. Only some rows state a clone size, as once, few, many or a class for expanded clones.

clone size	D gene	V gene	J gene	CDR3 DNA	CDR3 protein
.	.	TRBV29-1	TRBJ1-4	TGCAGCGGAGGGCTGACTAATGAAAAACTGTTTTTT	CSGGLTNEKLFF
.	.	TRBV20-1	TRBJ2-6	TGCAGTGCTAATGATGTTGTCAGCTCTGGGGCCAACGTCCTGACTTTC	CSANDVVSSGANVLTF
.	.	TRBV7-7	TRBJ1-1	TGTGCCAGCAGCCTAACAACAGGGCTTAACACTGAAGCTTTCTTT	CASSLTTGLNTEAFF
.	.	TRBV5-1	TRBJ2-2	TGCGCCAGCAGCTCGACCCGGGGGAACACCGGGGAGCTGTTTTTT	CASSSTRGNTGELFF
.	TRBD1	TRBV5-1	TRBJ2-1	TGCGCCAGCAGCTTTTGGATTGGGACAGACGACTTAAGCTCCTACAATGAGCAGTTCTTC	CASSFWIGTDDLSSYNEQFF
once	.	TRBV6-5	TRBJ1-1	TGTGCCAGCAGCGCAACAGGGTTTACTGAAGCTTTCTTT	CASSATGFTEAFF
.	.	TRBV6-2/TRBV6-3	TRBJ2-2	TGTGCCAGCAGTCCGACAGGGGGACTAGGCACCGGGGAGCTGTTTTTT	CASSPTGGLGTGELFF
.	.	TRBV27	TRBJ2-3	TGTGCCAGCAGTTTACAGGGGCTAGCGGCTTTAACAGATACGCAGTATTTT	CASSLQGLAALTDTQYF
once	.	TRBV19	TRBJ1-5	TGTGCCAGTAGTCCCGACAGTTCCCAAAATCAGCCCCAGCATTTT	CASSPDSSQNQPQHF
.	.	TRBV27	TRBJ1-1	TGTGCCAGCAAGTTGGGCGAGCTGAACACTGAAGCTTTCTTT	CASKLGELNTEAFF
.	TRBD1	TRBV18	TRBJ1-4	TGTGCCAGCTCACCATTCACAGGGGGTTCAACTAATGAAAAACTGTTTTTT	CASSPFTGGSTNEKLFF
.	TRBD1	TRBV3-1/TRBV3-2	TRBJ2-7	TGTGCCAGCAGTTACAGGGGTCTCTCCTACGAGCAGTACTTC	CASSYRGLSYEQYF
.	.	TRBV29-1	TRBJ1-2	TGCAGCGTTGTCGACAGGTCCTATGGCTACACCTTC	CSVVDRSYGYTF
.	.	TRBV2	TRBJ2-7	TGTGCCAGCAGTGAAGGACAGGTAACGACCTACGAGCAGTACTTC	CASSEGQVTTYEQYF
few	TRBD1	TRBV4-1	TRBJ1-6	TGCGCCAGCAACTGGGACAGCTCCTATAATTCACCCCTCCACTTT	CASNWDSSYNSPLHF
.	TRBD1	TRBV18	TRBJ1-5	TGTGCCAGCTCACCTCAGTTGACAGGGGGAGTTGGCAATCAGCCCCAGCATTTT	CASSPQLTGGVGNQPQHF
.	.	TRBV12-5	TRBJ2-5	TGTGCTAGTGGCCCCGGCCCAGGAAAGACCCAGTACTTC	CASGPGPGKTQYF
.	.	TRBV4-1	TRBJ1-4	TGCGCCAGCAGCCAACCCAGGGTTTCCAATGAAAAACTGTTTTTT	CASSQPRVSNEKLFF
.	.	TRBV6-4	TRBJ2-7	TGTGCCAGCAGTGACTCCCTAGGCACCCTGCCCCCGGGGGAGCAGTACTTC	CASSDSLGTLPPGEQYF
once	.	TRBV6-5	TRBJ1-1	TGTGCCAGCAGTTATTCCTCCGGGACAATGAACACTGAAGCTTTCTTT	CASSYSSGTMNTEAFF
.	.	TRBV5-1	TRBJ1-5	TGCGCCAGCGACCCCCGGGGGACGGCGATAGAGGGCAATCAGCCCCAGCATTTT	CASDPRGTAIEGNQPQHF
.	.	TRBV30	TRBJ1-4	TGTGCCTGGAGTGCAGGCCAGGGTTGGGAAAAACTGTTTTTT	CAWSAGQGWEKLFF
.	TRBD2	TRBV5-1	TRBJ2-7	TGCGCCAGCAGCTTAGTAGCGGGAGCCTCCTACGAGCAGTACTTC	CASSLVAGASYEQYF
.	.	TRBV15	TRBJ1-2	TGTGCCACCAGCAGGCGGATACCCTATGGCTACACCTTC	CATSRRIPYGYTF
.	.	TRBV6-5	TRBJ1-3	TGTGCCAGCAGTTACTCGAGAGGAATCTCTGGAAACACCATATATTTT	CASSYSRGISGNTIYF
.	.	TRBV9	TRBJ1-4	TGTGCCAGCAGCGTCGTAGGCGGAGGTGGCGGGGAAAAACTGTTTTTT	CASSVVGGGGGEKLFF
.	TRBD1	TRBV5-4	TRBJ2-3	TGTGCCAGCAGCTTGGACAGGGGGTACACAGATACGCAGTATTTT	CASSLDRGYTDTQYF
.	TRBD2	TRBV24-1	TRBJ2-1	TGTGCCACCAGTGATTTGAAAATCCCGGCTAGCGGGAGATCGCATGAACAGTTCTTC	CATSDLKIPASGRSHEQFF
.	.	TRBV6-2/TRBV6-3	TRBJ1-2	TGTGCCAGCAGTGACGGGTATTCGTATGGCTACACCTTC	CASSDGYSYGYTF
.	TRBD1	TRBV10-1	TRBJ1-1	TGCGCCAGCAGTGGGGGACAGGGGCCTTTCTTT	CASSGGQGPFF
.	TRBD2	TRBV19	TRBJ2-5	TGTGCCAGTAGTATTGAGGCGGGAGGGGAGACCCAGTACTTC	CASSIEAGGETQYF
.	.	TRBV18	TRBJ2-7	TGTGCCAGCTCACCGACTGTCTACTACGAGCAGTACTTC	CASSPTVYYEQYF
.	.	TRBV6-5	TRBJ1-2	TGTGCCAGCAGTATACAGGGATATGGCTACACCTTC	CASSIQGYGYTF
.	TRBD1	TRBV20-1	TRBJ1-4	TGCAGTGCTAGTAACCGACGGACAGGGAAAGGCGCAACTAATGAAAAACTGTTTTTT	CSASNRRTGKGATNEKLFF
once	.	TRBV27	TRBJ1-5	TGTGCCAGCAGTGTCTCAGGGCTCTCGACTGTTTGG	CASSVSGLSTVW
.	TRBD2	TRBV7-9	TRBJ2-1	TGTGCCAGCAGCTTAGCGGGGGGACTAGCGGGAGACAATGAGCAGTTCTTC	CASSLAGGLAGDNEQFF
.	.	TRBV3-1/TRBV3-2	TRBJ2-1	TGTGCCAGCAGCCAAGACCCGGGATCACTGTACAATGAGCAGTTCTTC	CASSQDPGSLYNEQFF
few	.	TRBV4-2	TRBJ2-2	TGTGCCAGCAGCCAAGGGGTTGACAGGAGACACACCGGGGAGCTGTTTTTT	CASSQGVDRRHTGELFF
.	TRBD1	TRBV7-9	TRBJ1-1	TGTGCCAGCAGCTTCTACAGGGGGACCTTCATGAACACTGAAGCTTTCTTT	CASSFYRGTFMNTEAFF
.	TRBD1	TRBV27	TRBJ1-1	TGTGCCAGCAGTCCCGGGACAGGACCTCACCTGAACACTGAAGCTTTCTTT	CASSPGTGPHLNTEAFF
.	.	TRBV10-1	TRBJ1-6	TGCGCCAGCAGTGAGTGGAGGGACGATTCACCCCTCCACTTT	CASSEWRDDSPLHF
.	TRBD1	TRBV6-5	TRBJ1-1	TGTGCCAGTAGACAGGGGCCTCGCTCGAACACTGAAGCTTTCTTT	CASRQGPRSNTEAFF
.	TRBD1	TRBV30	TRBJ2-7	TGTGCCTGGAGTGTAAACAGGGGGGCCTCCTACGAGCAGTACTTC	CAWSVNRGASYEQYF
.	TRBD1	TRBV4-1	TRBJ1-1	TGCGCCAGCAGCCCTTTAGACCGGGACAGAAAACCGAACACTGAAGCTTTCTTT	CASSPLDRDRKPNTEAFF
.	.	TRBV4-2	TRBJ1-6	TGTGCCAGCAGCCAAGATCCCATAAGGTTTCCGGGGTCCTATAATTCACCCCTCCACTTT	CASSQDPIRFPGSYNSPLHF
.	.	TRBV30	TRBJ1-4	TGTGCCTGGAGTGTAATCGCGTTAGAGGGACTGTTTTTT	CAWSVIALEGLFF